These 21 T cell receptor beta chains came from one sample sequenced in a study of blood T cell repertoires in COVID-19. The table came from immunoSEQ multiplex PCR; TCRdb's copy has only in-frame clones and leaves some out. The repertoire includes about 230,000 clones, approximately 87% of them detected once, and 2.5% to 3% sits in the top ten. Sequenced sample: peripheral blood. The receptors come from a woman in her 70s with active or convalescent COVID-19.

V and J are TRBV3-1 (or the pseudogene TRBV3-2) and TRBJ2-7, with D possibly being TRBD2 (6 bases). Germline values: CDR1 LGHDT, CDR2 YNNKEL (reference sequence). CDR3 size: 14 residues. V lost 4 bases, J lost 2 bases, and 12 bases lay in between. In nucleotides, the CDR3 is TGTGCCAGCAGCCTATCCGCGGGAACCTACGAGCAGTACTTC. Translation gives CASSLSAGTYEQYF.

J is TRBJ2-3 and V is TRBV10-3; maybe TRBD2 (6 bases). Trimming took off 7 bases at V and 6 bases at J, with 17 bases between the two ends. CDR3 size: 14 residues. Germline values: CDR1 ENHRY, CDR2 SYGVKD. CDR3 nucleotide sequence: TGTGCCATCACTAGCGCCTATGTTATCGATACGCAGTATTTT. It encodes CAITSAYVIDTQYF.

V and J are TRBV3-1 (or the pseudogene TRBV3-2) and TRBJ1-2; 8 bases fit TRBD1. This CDR3 is built from 14 residues. The V gene end was trimmed by 4 bases and the J gene end by 7 bases; junction bases not matched to a gene: 8. In germline, CDR1 is LGHDT, CDR2 YNNKEL (reference sequence). The CDR3 DNA reads as TGTGCCAGCAGCCCCAGGTCAGGGGGCGGTGGCTACACCTTC. It encodes CASSPRSGGGGYTF.

V and J are TRBV5-4 and TRBJ2-5; 7 nucleotides match TRBD2. In germline, CDR1 is SGHNT, CDR2 YYREEE (reference sequence). Unmatched junction bases numbered 12, after V lost 2 bases and J lost 5 bases. The CDR3 extends over 16 amino acids. The CDR3 DNA is TGTGCCAGCAGCTTACGAAGCGGGGTTCCGGGGGAGACCCAGTACTTC. It yields the protein CASSLRSGVPGETQYF.

The genes are TRBV3-1 (or the pseudogene TRBV3-2) and TRBJ1-3; no clear D gene. The CDR3 consists of 16 residues. V lost 0 bases and J lost 2, with 11 bases in between. CDR1 is LGHDT and CDR2 is YNNKEL in the germline V gene (reference sequence). The CDR3 DNA follows: TGTGCCAGCAGCCAAGATCGAGCATTGACTGGAAACACCATATATTTT. Amino acids: CASSQDRALTGNTIYF.

This clone was detected ten times or more. The V and J genes are TRBV3-1 (or the pseudogene TRBV3-2) and TRBJ1-2; the D is unclear. The CDR3 loop spans 12 amino acids. V lost 2 bases to trimming and J lost 10 bases, with 11 bases between them. Looked up from germline, CDR1 is LGHDT and CDR2 is YNNKEL (reference sequence). CDR3 in DNA: TGTGCCAGCAGCCAATTTCCTCAGGACTACACCTTC. Translation: CASSQFPQDYTF.

This sequence joins TRBV3-1 (or the pseudogene TRBV3-2) and TRBJ1-2; TRBD1 is a possible D gene (5 bases). There are 15 residues in the CDR3. Trimming cost V 2 bases and J 4 bases, with 14 bases left between them. CDR1 is LGHDT, CDR2 YNNKEL, per germline (reference sequence). The CDR3 DNA reads as TGTGCCAGCAGCCAACGCAGGGAAGGTGCCTATGGCTACACCTTC. It yields the protein CASSQRREGAYGYTF.

This chain connects TRBV19 to TRBJ2-1; TRBD2 aligns across 10 bases. V shed 4 bases, J shed 6 bases, and the junction held 0 bases outside the gene matches. This CDR3 is 13 amino acids long. Germline values: CDR1 LNHDA, CDR2 SQIVND (reference sequence). In DNA, the CDR3 is TGTGCCAGTAGTAAGCGGGAGGGCAATGAGCAGTTCTTC. This codes for CASSKREGNEQFF.

This clone has only a few counts. The chain links TRBV5-5 to TRBJ2-7; possibly TRBD1 for D (7 bases). This CDR3 spans 14 amino acids. Germline CDR1 is SGHKS and CDR2 is YYEKEE (reference sequence). V was pared by 5 bases and J by 12 bases, with 24 bases between. The CDR3 protein is CASRQPGGGLDRYF. The DNA for the CDR3 is TGTGCCAGCAGGCAACCAGGGGGAGGTCTAGATAGGTACTTC. Using reference TRBV5-5 and TRBJ2-7 for the parts outside the CDR3, the full variable domain is DAGVTQSPTHLIKTRGQQVTLRCSPISGHKSVSWYQQVLGQGPQFIFQYYEKEERGRGNFPDRFSARQFPNYSSELNVNALLLGDSALYLCASRQPGGGLDRYFGPGTRLTVT.

This clone has just one count. The chain couples TRBV10-1 to TRBJ2-7, with 10 bases identical to TRBD2. CDR1 WNHNN and CDR2 SYGVQD come from the germline V gene (reference sequence). The CDR3 consists of 16 residues. V shed 2 bases, J shed 3 bases, and the junction held 7 bases outside the gene matches. The CDR3 reads CASSESRTSGDYEQYF. The CDR3, as DNA: TGCGCCAGCAGTGAGAGCCGGACTAGCGGAGACTACGAGCAGTACTTC.

The chain recombines TRBV15 with TRBJ1-1; D not resolved. Germline values: CDR1 LNHNV, CDR2 YYDKDF (reference sequence). The CDR3 runs 13 residues. Trimming took 2 bases from V and 7 from J, leaving 11 bases between them. CDR3 loop: CATSRPAGSEAFF. For the CDR3, the DNA is TGTGCCACCAGCAGACCCGCCGGGAGTGAAGCTTTCTTT.

The rearrangement links TRBV5-1 to TRBJ2-3; no definite D call. Germline CDR1 and CDR2: SGHRS and YFSETQ. The CDR3 sequence is 14 residues long. Trimming shortened V by 8 bases and J by 0 bases, and 13 bases separated the two germline ends. The CDR3 nucleotides read TGCGCCAGTAGGAGCCAGTCTAGCACAGATACGCAGTATTTT. This codes for CASRSQSSTDTQYF.

The chain recombines TRBV9 with TRBJ2-5, with 8 bases fitting TRBD2. This CDR3 is built from 18 residues. V was clipped by 4 bases and J by 7 bases; unmatched bases: 21. CDR1 is SGDLS, CDR2 YYNGEE, per germline. The CDR3 loop reads CASSSPGGTSLRVGTQYF. The DNA for the CDR3 is TGTGCCAGCAGCTCCCCCGGTGGGACTAGTCTAAGGGTAGGGACCCAGTACTTC.

The chain recombines TRBV7-3 with TRBJ2-3; tentatively, D is TRBD1 (6 bases). This CDR3 has 16 residues. With 1 base removed from V and 4 bases from J, the gap between germline ends came to 15 bases. CDR1 is SGHTA, CDR2 FQGTGA, per germline. The CDR3 DNA reads TGTGCCAGCAGCTTAATGTCAGGGGCTAATTCAGATACGCAGTATTTT. It translates to CASSLMSGANSDTQYF.

To note about this clone: Additional DNA sequences in this sample encode the identical CDR3. V gene TRBV9 combines with J gene TRBJ2-5; weak D call: TRBD2 (5 bases). Germline V gene sequence: CDR1 SGDLS, CDR2 YYNGEE. The CDR3 has 13 residues. The germline V and J ends were trimmed by 4 bases and 2 bases, with 9 bases remaining between them. CDR3: CASSTGIQETQYF. The CDR3, as DNA: TGTGCCAGCAGCACCGGGATTCAAGAGACCCAGTACTTC.

The CDR3: CASSRAGSYEQYF. As DNA, the CDR3 is TGTGCCAGCAGCAGGGCGGGGTCCTACGAGCAGTACTTC. The chain carries TRBV7-2 and TRBJ2-7; perhaps TRBD2 as D (6 bases). The germline V gene has CDR1 SGHTA and CDR2 FQGNSA. Between the trimmed V and J ends, which lost 5 bases and 1 base, there was a span of 9 bases. The CDR3 loop spans 13 amino acids.

The chain employs TRBV5-1 and TRBJ1-6, with a possible D match to TRBD1 (5 bases). V lost 0 bases and J 7 bases, leaving 8 bases between the germline ends. CDR1 is SGHRS and CDR2 is YFSETQ in the germline V gene. The CDR3 extends over 14 amino acids. CDR3 DNA sequence: TGCGCCAGCAGCTTGGGACAGACAAATTCACCCCTCCACTTT. Encoded protein: CASSLGQTNSPLHF. Full variable domain (rest looked up from reference TRBV5-1 and TRBJ1-6): KAGVTQTPRYLIKTRGQQVTLSCSPISGHRSVSWYQQTPGQGLQFLFEYFSETQRNKGNFPGRFSGRQFSNSRSEMNVSTLELGDSALYLCASSLGQTNSPLHFGNGTRLTVT.

The chain uses TRBV5-1 and TRBJ2-1; tentatively, D is TRBD1 (6 bases). Germline V gene data show CDR1 as SGHRS and CDR2 as YFSETQ. The CDR3 loop spans 17 amino acids. The V gene lost 6 bases and the J gene lost 8 bases, with 27 bases spanning the gap. The CDR3 region is CASTVTPFDRLRDEQFF. DNA for the CDR3: TGCGCCAGCACCGTAACCCCTTTTGACAGGCTTAGGGATGAGCAGTTCTTC.

The chain has TRBV5-1 and TRBJ2-5, with a possible D match to TRBD1 (6 bases). CDR3 length equals 11 residues. The germline V gene has CDR1 SGHRS and CDR2 YFSETQ. The V gene lost 0 bases and the J gene lost 12 bases, with 9 bases spanning the gap. The CDR3 bases are TGCGCCAGCAGCTTGGAGGGGGACAAGTACTTC. This gives the protein CASSLEGDKYF.

The V gene is TRBV3-1 (or the pseudogene TRBV3-2), the J gene TRBJ2-5; D is perhaps TRBD1 (5 bases). Between the trimmed V and J ends, which lost 0 bases and 4 bases, there was a span of 15 bases. The CDR3 consists of 16 residues. Germline CDR1 reads LGHDT; CDR2 reads YNNKEL (reference sequence). The CDR3 bases are TGTGCCAGCAGCCAAGAAGTCCTCCGAAGGGGAGAGACCCAGTACTTC. Translation gives CASSQEVLRRGETQYF.

This clone was seen many times. The chain couples TRBV10-3 to TRBJ1-2; D unclear. CDR1 is ENHRY, CDR2 SYGVKD, per germline. Trimming cost V 7 bases and J 4 bases, with 19 bases left between them. There are 15 residues in the CDR3. For the CDR3, the DNA is TGTGCCATCAACGTCGACTCCCTCAGCTCCTATGGCTACACCTTC. Translation: CAINVDSLSSYGYTF.